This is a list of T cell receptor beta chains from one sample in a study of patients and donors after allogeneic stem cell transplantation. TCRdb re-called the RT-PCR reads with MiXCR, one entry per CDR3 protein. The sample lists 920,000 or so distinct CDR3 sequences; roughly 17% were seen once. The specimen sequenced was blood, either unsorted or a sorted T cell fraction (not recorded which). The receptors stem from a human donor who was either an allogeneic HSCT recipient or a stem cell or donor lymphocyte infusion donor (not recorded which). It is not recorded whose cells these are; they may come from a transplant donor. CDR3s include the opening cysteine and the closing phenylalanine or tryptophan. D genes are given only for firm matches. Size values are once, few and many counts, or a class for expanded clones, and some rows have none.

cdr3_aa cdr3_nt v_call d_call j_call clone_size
CSVEHSSGANVLTF TGCAGCGTCGAACACAGCTCTGGGGCCAACGTCCTGACTTTC TRBV29-1 - TRBJ2-6 few
CASSRRTGNYGYTF TGCGCCAGCAGCCGCCGGACAGGGAACTATGGCTACACCTTC TRBV4-3 TRBD1 TRBJ1-2 few
CASRELDYEQYF TGTGCCAGCAGGGAACTAGACTACGAGCAGTACTTC TRBV2 - TRBJ2-7 -
CASSLGRRLAKNIQYF TGTGCCAGCAGTTTGGGCAGGCGTCTAGCCAAAAACATTCAGTACTTC TRBV12-3/TRBV12-4 - TRBJ2-4 many
CASSETRGRETQYF TGTGCCAGCAGCGAGACCAGGGGGCGAGAGACCCAGTACTTC TRBV27 TRBD1 TRBJ2-5 -
CASSYSHRATGELFF TGTGCCAGCAGTTACTCGCACAGGGCCACCGGGGAGCTGTTTTTT TRBV6-5 - TRBJ2-2 few
CASSSPDRGAYEQYF TGTGCCAGCAGTTCCCCGGACCGGGGGGCCTACGAGCAGTACTTC TRBV6-2/TRBV6-3 TRBD2 TRBJ2-7 few
CASKKMGRNYEQYF TGTGCCAGCAAGAAAATGGGGCGAAACTACGAGCAGTACTTC TRBV25-1 - TRBJ2-7 few
CASSRGVGKEKLFF TGTGCCAGCAGCCGAGGGGTTGGGAAAGAAAAACTGTTTTTT TRBV11-2 - TRBJ1-4 -
CASSVAWTGELFF TGTGCCAGCAGCGTAGCTTGGACCGGGGAGCTGTTTTTT TRBV9 - TRBJ2-2 -
CASSIDSPTSIQYF TGTGCCAGTAGTATTGACAGCCCGACCAGCATTCAGTACTTC TRBV19 - TRBJ2-4 -
CASSERNEQFF TGCGCCAGCAGTGAACGGAATGAGCAGTTCTTC TRBV10-2 - TRBJ2-1 -
CASSWNPADREETQYF TGCGCCAGCAGCTGGAATCCCGCGGACAGGGAAGAGACCCAGTACTTC TRBV5-1 TRBD1 TRBJ2-5 -
CASSLLGGVGYGYTF TGTGCCAGCAGTTTACTTGGGGGCGTGGGCTATGGCTACACCTTC TRBV27 - TRBJ1-2 few
CASSQARGTYEQYF TGCGCCAGCAGCCAGGCCCGAGGGACCTACGAGCAGTACTTC TRBV4-3 - TRBJ2-7 -
CASSQVRIAGGQETQYF TGTGCCAGCAGCCAAGTTCGAATAGCGGGGGGGCAAGAGACCCAGTACTTC TRBV4-2 TRBD2 TRBJ2-5 once
CATGPADTQYF TGTGCCACCGGCCCAGCAGATACGCAGTATTTT TRBV24-1 - TRBJ2-3 few
CASSPLPVTSGDQETQYF TGTGCCAGCTCACCACTTCCCGTGACTAGCGGGGACCAAGAGACCCAGTACTTC TRBV18 TRBD2 TRBJ2-5 -
CSARRQGPFYTF TGCAGTGCTAGAAGACAGGGACCCTTCTACACCTTC TRBV20-1 TRBD1 TRBJ1-2 many
CSARDIQGSSYNSPLHF TGCAGTGCTAGAGATATACAGGGTAGCTCCTATAATTCACCCCTCCACTTT TRBV20-1 - TRBJ1-6 few
CASSSINRGGGYTF TGTGCCAGCAGTTCCATAAACAGGGGCGGTGGCTACACCTTC TRBV6-5 TRBD1 TRBJ1-2 many
CASSQFLASATGELFF TGTGCCAGCAGCCAATTCCTTGCTAGCGCGACCGGGGAGCTGTTTTTT TRBV3-1 - TRBJ2-2 once
CASSRSENTEAFF TGTGCCAGCAGCCGTTCTGAGAACACTGAAGCTTTCTTT TRBV7-9 - TRBJ1-1 -
CSVRPSGSSYNEQFF TGCAGCGTACGTCCTAGCGGAAGCTCCTACAATGAGCAGTTCTTC TRBV29-1 TRBD2 TRBJ2-1 few
CASSTLGQGNSGNTIYF TGTGCCAGTAGTACCCTGGGACAGGGAAACTCTGGAAACACCATATATTTT TRBV19 TRBD1 TRBJ1-3 few
CASSYDRQIYGTDTQYF TGTGCCAGCAGTTACGACCGACAGATCTATGGCACAGATACGCAGTATTTT TRBV6-2/TRBV6-3 - TRBJ2-3 few
CASSSSSQLGTIYF TGTGCCAGCAGCTCCTCCTCACAACTCGGCACCATATATTTT TRBV7-3 - TRBJ1-3 few
CASSNRTSAYNEQFF TGTGCCAGCAGCAATCGGACGAGCGCCTACAATGAGCAGTTCTTC TRBV7-9 - TRBJ2-1 once
CASSPGGYMNTEAFF TGTGCCAGCAGTCCGGGGGGCTATATGAACACTGAAGCTTTCTTT TRBV2 - TRBJ1-1 few
CASSPIGVETQYF TGTGCCAGCAGTCCAATAGGGGTGGAGACCCAGTACTTC TRBV12-3/TRBV12-4 - TRBJ2-5 many
CATTTGVNTEAFF TGTGCCACCACCACAGGGGTGAACACTGAAGCTTTCTTT TRBV15 TRBD1 TRBJ1-1 -
CASSPEAPGQGVSYGYTF TGTGCCAGCAGTCCGGAAGCCCCTGGGCAGGGGGTAAGCTATGGCTACACCTTC TRBV12-3/TRBV12-4 TRBD1 TRBJ1-2 many
CASTQVNTEAFF TGTGCCAGCACCCAGGTGAACACTGAAGCTTTCTTT TRBV12-3/TRBV12-4 - TRBJ1-1 few
CASSPGEGPYNSPLHF TGTGCCAGCAGCCCCGGGGAGGGCCCTTATAATTCACCCCTCCACTTT TRBV7-7 - TRBJ1-6 -
CSALTGGPTEAFF TGCAGTGCTTTAACAGGGGGGCCCACTGAAGCTTTCTTT TRBV20-1 TRBD1 TRBJ1-1 few
CSVVTSGSTDTQYF TGCAGCGTTGTGACTAGCGGGAGCACAGATACGCAGTATTTT TRBV29-1 TRBD2 TRBJ2-3 -
CSAPDGGINEKLFF TGCAGTGCCCCGGATGGGGGAATTAATGAAAAACTGTTTTTT TRBV20-1 - TRBJ1-4 many
CASSPGTGNLPLHF TGCGCCAGCAGCCCTGGGACAGGGAATCTCCCCCTCCACTTT TRBV5-1 TRBD1 TRBJ1-6 -
CASSVGKPNEQFF TGTGCCAGCAGCGTGGGGAAACCGAATGAGCAGTTCTTC TRBV9 - TRBJ2-1 -
CAWSETGNTQYF TGTGCCTGGAGTGAGACAGGGAATACGCAGTATTTT TRBV30 TRBD1 TRBJ2-3 -
CASSLYWGRTEAFF TGTGCCAGCAGTTTATATTGGGGGCGGACTGAAGCTTTCTTT TRBV27 - TRBJ1-1 few
CASSDTYHRGGLDTQYF TGTGCCAGCTCAGACACATACCACAGGGGAGGACTAGATACGCAGTATTTT TRBV18 - TRBJ2-3 -
CASTALAGYNEQFF TGTGCCAGCACAGCCCTAGCGGGTTACAATGAGCAGTTCTTC TRBV6-2/TRBV6-3 TRBD2 TRBJ2-1 -
CASSPLRDSASTDTQYF TGCGCCAGCAGCCCCCTCCGGGACTCAGCTAGCACAGATACGCAGTATTTT TRBV5-1 - TRBJ2-3 few
CSAPQGIAEAFF TGCAGTGCCCCCCAGGGGATCGCTGAAGCTTTCTTT TRBV20-1 - TRBJ1-1 -
CASSLGDRATYEQYF TGCGCCAGCAGCTTGGGTGACAGGGCAACCTACGAGCAGTACTTC TRBV5-1 TRBD1 TRBJ2-7 many
CSAPTGEDTEAFF TGCAGCGCCCCGACAGGGGAAGACACTGAAGCTTTCTTT TRBV29-1 TRBD1 TRBJ1-1 -
CSASVSAPGTGELFF - TRBV20-1 - TRBJ2-2 many
CASSRTGGGYQPQHF TGTGCCAGCAGTAGGACAGGGGGCGGGTATCAGCCCCAGCATTTT TRBV12-3/TRBV12-4 TRBD1 TRBJ1-5 -